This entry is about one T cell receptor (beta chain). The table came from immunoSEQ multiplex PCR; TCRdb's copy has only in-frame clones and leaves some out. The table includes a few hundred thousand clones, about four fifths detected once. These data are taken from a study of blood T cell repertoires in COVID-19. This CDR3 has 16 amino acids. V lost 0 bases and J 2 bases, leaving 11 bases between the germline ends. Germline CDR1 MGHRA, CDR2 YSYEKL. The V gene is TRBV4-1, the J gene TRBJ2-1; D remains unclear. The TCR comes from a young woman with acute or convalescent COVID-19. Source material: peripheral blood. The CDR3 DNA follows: TGCGCCAGCAGCCAAGAGGCGGCCGGTGCCTACAATGAGCAGTTCTTC. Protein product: CASSQEAAGAYNEQFF.